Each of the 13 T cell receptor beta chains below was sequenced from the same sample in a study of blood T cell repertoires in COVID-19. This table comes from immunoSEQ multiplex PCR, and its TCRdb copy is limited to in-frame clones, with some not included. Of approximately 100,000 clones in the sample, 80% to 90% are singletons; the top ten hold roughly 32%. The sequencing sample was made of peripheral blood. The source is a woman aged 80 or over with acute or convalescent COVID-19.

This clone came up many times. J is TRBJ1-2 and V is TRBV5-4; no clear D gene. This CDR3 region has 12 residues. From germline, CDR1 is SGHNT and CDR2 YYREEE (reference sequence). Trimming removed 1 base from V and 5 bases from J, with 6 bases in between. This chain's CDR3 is CASSLLQYGYTF. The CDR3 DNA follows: TGTGCCAGCAGCTTGTTGCAGTATGGCTACACCTTC.

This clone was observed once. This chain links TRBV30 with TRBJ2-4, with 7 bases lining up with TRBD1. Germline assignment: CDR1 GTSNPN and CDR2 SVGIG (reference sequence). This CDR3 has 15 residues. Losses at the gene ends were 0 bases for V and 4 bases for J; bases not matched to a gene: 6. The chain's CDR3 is CAWSVKSTGKNIQYF. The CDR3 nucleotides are TGTGCCTGGAGTGTAAAGTCGACAGGGAAAAACATTCAGTACTTC.

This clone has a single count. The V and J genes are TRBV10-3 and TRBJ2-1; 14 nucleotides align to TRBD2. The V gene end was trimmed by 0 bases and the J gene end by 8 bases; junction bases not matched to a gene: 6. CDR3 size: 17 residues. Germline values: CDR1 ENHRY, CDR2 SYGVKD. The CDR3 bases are TGTGCCATCAGTGAGTCTAAGACTAGCGGGGGGGCCCATGAGCAGTTCTTC. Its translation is CAISESKTSGGAHEQFF.

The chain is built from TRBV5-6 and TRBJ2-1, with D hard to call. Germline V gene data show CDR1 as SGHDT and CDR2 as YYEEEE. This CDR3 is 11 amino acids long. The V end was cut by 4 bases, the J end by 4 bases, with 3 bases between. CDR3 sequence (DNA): TGTGCCAGCAGCCTTTACAATGAGCAGTTCTTC. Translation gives CASSLYNEQFF.

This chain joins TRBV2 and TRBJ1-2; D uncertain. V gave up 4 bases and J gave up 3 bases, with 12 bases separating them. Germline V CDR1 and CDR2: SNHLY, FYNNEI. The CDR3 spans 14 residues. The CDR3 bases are TGTGCCAGCAGTGTGGAACAGTCGGACTATGGCTACACCTTC. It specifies CASSVEQSDYGYTF.

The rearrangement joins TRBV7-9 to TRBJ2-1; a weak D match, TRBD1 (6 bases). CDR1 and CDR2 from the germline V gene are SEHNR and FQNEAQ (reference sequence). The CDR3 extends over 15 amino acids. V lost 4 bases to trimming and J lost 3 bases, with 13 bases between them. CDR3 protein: CASSSGQSRYNEQFF. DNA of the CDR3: TGTGCCAGCAGCTCGGGACAATCTCGCTACAATGAGCAGTTCTTC.

The CDR3 DNA reads as TGTGCCAGCAGTTTGCGGCAGACTTATGGCTACACCTTC. Translating gives CASSLRQTYGYTF. This chain uses TRBV28 with TRBJ1-2; D is unresolved. This CDR3 has 13 residues. Germline CDR1 reads MDHEN; CDR2 reads SYDVKM. V gave up 3 bases and J gave up 5 bases, with 10 bases separating them.

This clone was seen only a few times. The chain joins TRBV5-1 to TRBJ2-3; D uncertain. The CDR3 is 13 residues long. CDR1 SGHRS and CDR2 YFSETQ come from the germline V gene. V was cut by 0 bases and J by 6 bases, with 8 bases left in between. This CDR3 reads CASSLGGDDTQYF. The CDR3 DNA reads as TGCGCCAGCAGCTTGGGTGGAGACGATACGCAGTATTTT.

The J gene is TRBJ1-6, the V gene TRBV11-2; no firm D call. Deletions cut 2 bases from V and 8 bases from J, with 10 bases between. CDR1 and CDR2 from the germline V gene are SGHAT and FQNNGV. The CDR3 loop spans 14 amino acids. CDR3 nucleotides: TGTGCCAGCAGCTTACCCCGGAGGGATTCACCCCTCCACTTT. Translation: CASSLPRRDSPLHF.

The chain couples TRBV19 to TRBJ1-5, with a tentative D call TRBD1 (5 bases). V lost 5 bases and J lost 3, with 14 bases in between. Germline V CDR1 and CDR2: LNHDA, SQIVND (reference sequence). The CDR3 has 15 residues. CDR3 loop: CASSLIDSSNQPQHF. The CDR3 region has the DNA TGTGCCAGTAGTCTGATTGACAGTTCCAATCAGCCCCAGCATTTT.

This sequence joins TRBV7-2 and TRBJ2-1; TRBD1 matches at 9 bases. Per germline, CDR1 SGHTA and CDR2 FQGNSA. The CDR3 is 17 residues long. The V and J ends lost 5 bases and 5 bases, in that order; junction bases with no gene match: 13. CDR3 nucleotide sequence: TGTGCCAGCAGCACCCCCTCTTTCTGGACAGGGGACAATGAGCAGTTCTTC. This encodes CASSTPSFWTGDNEQFF.

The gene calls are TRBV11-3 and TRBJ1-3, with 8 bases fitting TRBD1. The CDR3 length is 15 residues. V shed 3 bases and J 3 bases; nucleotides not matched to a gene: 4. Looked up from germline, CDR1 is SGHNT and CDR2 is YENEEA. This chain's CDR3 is CASSFRGRNGNTIYF. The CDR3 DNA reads TGTGCCAGCAGCTTCAGGGGGCGAAATGGAAACACCATATATTTT.

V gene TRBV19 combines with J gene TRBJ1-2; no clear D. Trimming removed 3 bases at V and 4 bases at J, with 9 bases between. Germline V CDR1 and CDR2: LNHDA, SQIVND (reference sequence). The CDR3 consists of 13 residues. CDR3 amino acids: CASSIRGSYGYTF. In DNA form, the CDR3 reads TGTGCCAGTAGTATTCGGGGATCCTATGGCTACACCTTC.